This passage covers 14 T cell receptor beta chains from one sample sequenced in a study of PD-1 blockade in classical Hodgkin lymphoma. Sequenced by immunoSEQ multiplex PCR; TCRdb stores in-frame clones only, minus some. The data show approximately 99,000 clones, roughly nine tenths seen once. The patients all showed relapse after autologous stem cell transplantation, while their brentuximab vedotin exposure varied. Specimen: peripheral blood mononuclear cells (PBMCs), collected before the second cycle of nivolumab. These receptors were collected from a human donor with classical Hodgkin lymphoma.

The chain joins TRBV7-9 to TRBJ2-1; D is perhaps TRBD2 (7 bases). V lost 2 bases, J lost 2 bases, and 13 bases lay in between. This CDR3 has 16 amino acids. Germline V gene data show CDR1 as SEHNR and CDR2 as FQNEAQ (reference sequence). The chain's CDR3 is CASSLRGLAAYNEQFF. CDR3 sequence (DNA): TGTGCCAGCAGCTTACGGGGGCTAGCGGCCTACAATGAGCAGTTCTTC. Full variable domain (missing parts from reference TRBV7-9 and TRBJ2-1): DTGVSQNPRHKITKRGQNVTFRCDPISEHNRLYWYRQTLGQGPEFLTYFQNEAQLEKSRLLSDRFSAERPKGSFSTLEIQRTEQGDSAMYLCASSLRGLAAYNEQFFGPGTRLTVL.

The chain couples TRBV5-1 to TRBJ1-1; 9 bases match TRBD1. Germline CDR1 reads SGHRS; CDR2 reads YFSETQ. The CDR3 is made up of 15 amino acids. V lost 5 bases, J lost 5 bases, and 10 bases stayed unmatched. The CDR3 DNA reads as TGCGCCAGCAGGGTACAGGGGGCGCCTAGTACTGAAGCTTTCTTT. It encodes CASRVQGAPSTEAFF.

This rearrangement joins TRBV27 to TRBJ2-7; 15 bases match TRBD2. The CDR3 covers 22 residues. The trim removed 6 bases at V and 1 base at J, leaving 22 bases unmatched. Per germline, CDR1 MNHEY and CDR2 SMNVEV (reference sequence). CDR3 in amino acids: CASRTRRGANGLAGGESYEQYF. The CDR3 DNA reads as TGTGCCAGCAGGACTCGGCGCGGGGCGAACGGACTAGCGGGAGGGGAGTCCTACGAGCAGTACTTC.

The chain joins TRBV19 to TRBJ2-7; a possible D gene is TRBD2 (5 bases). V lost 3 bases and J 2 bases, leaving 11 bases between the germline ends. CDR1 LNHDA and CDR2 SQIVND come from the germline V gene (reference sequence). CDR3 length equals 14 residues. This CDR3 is CASSIVSGTYEQYF. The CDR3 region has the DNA TGTGCCAGTAGTATCGTTTCGGGGACCTACGAGCAGTACTTC.

In nucleotides, the CDR3 is TGTGCCAGCAGCTTAGTGCAGGGTCGGGGAAAACTGTTTTTT. Its protein product is CASSLVQGRGKLFF. The chain recombines TRBV7-2 with TRBJ1-4; possibly TRBD1 for D (5 bases). V was clipped by 1 base and J by 10 bases, with 13 bases between them. This CDR3 is 14 amino acids long. Germline CDR1 reads SGHTA; CDR2 reads FQGNSA.

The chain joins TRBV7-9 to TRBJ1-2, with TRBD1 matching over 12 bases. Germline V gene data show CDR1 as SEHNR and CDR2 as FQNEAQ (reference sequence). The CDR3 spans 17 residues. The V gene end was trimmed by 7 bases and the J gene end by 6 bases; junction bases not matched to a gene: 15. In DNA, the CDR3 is TGTGCCAGCAAAACCGGGACAGGGGGCTTTCAGGCGGATGGCTACACCTTC. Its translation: CASKTGTGGFQADGYTF.

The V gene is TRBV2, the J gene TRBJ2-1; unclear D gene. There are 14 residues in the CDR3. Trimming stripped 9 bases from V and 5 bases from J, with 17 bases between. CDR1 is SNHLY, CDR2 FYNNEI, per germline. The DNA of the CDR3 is TGTGCCAGAAACCAGCGCCCCGAAAACAATGAGCAGTTCTTC. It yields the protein CARNQRPENNEQFF.

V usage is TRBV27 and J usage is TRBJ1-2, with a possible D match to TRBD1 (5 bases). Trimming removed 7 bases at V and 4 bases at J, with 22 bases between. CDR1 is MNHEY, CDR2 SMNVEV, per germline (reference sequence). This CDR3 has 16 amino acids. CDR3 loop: CASKALGGKGFYGYTF. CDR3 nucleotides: TGTGCCAGCAAAGCCCTCGGGGGTAAGGGGTTCTATGGCTACACCTTC.

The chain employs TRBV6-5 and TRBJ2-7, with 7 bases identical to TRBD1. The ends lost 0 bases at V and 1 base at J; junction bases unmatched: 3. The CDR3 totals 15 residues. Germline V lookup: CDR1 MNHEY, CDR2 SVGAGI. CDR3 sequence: CASSYSGTVSYEQYF. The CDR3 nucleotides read TGTGCCAGCAGTTACTCGGGGACAGTTTCCTACGAGCAGTACTTC.

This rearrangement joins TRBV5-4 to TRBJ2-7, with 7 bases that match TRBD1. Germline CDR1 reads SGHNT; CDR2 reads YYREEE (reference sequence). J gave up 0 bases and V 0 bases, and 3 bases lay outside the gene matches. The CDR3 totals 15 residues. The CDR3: CASSLGTGLSYEQYF. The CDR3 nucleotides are TGTGCCAGCAGCTTGGGGACAGGCCTCTCCTACGAGCAGTACTTC. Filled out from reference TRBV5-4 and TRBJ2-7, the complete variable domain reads ETGVTQSPTHLIKTRGQQVTLRCSSQSGHNTVSWYQQALGQGPQFIFQYYREEENGRGNFPPRFSGLQFPNYSSELNVNALELDDSALYLCASSLGTGLSYEQYFGPGTRLTVT.

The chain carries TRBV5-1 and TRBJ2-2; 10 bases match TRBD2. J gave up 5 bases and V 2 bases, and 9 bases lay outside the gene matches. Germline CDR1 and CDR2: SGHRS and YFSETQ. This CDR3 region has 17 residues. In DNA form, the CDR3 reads TGCGCCAGCAGCTTAATCCTAGCGGGAGTGGGGACCGGGGAGCTGTTTTTT. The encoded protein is CASSLILAGVGTGELFF.

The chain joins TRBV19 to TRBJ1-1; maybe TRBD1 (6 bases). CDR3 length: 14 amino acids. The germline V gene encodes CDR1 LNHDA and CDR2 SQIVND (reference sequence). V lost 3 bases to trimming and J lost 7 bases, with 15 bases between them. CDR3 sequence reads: CASSISGVSGEAFF. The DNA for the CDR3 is TGTGCCAGTAGTATCTCAGGGGTGAGCGGTGAAGCTTTCTTT.

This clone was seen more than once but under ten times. The CDR3 here is CASSEATGVNTGELFF. CDR3 bases: TGTGCCAGCAGTGAAGCGACAGGGGTCAACACCGGGGAGCTGTTTTTT. The chain recombines TRBV2 with TRBJ2-2; 8 bases match TRBD1. CDR3 length: 16 amino acids. After removal of 0 bases from V and 2 bases from J, the junction contained 2 bases not matched to a gene. Germline V gene sequence: CDR1 SNHLY, CDR2 FYNNEI.

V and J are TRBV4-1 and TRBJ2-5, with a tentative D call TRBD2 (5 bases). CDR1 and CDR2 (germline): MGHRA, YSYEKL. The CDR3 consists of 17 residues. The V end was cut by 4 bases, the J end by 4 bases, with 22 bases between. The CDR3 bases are TGCGCCAGCAGCCGAGGGTGGGTAACTGGGCTCGGAGAGACCCAGTACTTC. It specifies CASSRGWVTGLGETQYF.